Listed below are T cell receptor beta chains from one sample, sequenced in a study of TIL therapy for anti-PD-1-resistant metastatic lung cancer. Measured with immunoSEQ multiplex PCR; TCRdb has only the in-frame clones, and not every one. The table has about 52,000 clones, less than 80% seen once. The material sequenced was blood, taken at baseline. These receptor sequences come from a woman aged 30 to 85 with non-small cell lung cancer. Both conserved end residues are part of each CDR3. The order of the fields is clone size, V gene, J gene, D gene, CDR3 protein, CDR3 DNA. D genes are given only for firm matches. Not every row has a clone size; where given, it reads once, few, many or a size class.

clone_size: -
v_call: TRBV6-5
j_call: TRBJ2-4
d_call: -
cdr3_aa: CASMGAKNIQYF
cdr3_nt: TGTGCCTCGATGGGAGCCAAAAACATTCAGTACTTC

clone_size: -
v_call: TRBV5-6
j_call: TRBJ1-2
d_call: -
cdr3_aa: CASSFNYGYTF
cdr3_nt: TGTGCCAGCAGCTTCAACTATGGCTACACCTTC

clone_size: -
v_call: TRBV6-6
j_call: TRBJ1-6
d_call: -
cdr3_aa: CASSYYLGPLHF
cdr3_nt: TGTGCCAGCAGTTACTATCTTGGACCCCTCCACTTT

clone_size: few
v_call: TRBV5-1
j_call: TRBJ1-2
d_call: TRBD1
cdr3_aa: CASSLDRGDYGYTF
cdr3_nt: TGCGCCAGCAGCTTGGACAGGGGAGACTATGGCTACACCTTC

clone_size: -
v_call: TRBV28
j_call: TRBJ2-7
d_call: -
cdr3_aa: CASSSPSSYEQYF
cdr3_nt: TGTGCCAGCTCCAGCCCCAGCTCCTACGAGCAGTACTTC

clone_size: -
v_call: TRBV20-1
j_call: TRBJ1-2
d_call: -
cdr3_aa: CSAVVQKGYTF
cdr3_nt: TGCAGTGCCGTCGTTCAGAAAGGCTACACCTTC

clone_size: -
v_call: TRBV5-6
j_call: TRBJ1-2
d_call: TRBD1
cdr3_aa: CASSLPTGLTGYTF
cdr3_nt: TGTGCCAGCAGCTTACCGACAGGGCTAACCGGCTACACCTTC

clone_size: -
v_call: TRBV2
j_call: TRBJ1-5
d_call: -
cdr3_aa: CASRTANQPQHF
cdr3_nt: TGTGCCAGCAGGACAGCCAATCAGCCCCAGCATTTT

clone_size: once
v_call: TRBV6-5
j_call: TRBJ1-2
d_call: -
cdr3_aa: CASSSDSYGYTF
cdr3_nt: TGTGCCAGCAGTTCAGACAGCTATGGCTACACCTTC

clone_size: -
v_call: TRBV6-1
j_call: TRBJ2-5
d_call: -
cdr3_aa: CASSEPPSETQYF
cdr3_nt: TGTGCCAGCAGTGAACCCCCCTCGGAGACCCAGTACTTC

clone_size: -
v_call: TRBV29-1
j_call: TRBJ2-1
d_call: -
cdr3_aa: CSVGGGNEQFF
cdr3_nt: TGCAGCGTTGGTGGTGGGAATGAGCAGTTCTTC

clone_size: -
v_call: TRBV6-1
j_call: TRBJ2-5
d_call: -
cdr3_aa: CASSEAGRETQYF
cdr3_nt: TGTGCCAGCAGTGAAGCGGGCCGCGAGACCCAGTACTTC

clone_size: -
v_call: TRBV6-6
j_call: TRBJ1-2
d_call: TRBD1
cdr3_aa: CASRAGTGSGYTF
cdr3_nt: TGTGCCAGCAGAGCCGGGACAGGGAGTGGCTACACCTTC

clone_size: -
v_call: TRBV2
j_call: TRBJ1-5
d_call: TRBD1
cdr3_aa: CASSGQGASNQPQHF
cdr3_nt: TGTGCCAGCTCTGGACAGGGGGCTAGCAATCAGCCCCAGCATTTT

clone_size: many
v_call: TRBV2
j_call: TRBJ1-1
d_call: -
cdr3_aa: CASSQTAIPEAFF
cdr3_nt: TGTGCCAGCAGTCAGACAGCGATTCCTGAAGCTTTCTTT

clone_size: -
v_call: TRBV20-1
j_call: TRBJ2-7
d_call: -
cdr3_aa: CSARNGRVQYF
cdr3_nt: TGCAGTGCTAGGAACGGCAGAGTGCAGTACTTC

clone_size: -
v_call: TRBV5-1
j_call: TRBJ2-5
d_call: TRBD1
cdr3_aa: CASSKGDSAYQETQYF
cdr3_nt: TGCGCCAGCAGCAAGGGGGACAGCGCTTACCAAGAGACCCAGTACTTC

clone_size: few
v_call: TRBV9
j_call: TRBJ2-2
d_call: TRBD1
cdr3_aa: CASSVTGEGELFF
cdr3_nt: TGTGCCAGCAGCGTAACAGGGGAAGGGGAGCTGTTTTTT

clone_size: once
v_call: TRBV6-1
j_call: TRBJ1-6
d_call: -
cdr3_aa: CASSEGPGEGSPLHF
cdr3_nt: TGTGCCAGCAGTGAAGGGCCCGGGGAAGGATCACCCCTCCACTTT

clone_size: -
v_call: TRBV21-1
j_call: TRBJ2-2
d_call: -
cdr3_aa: CASSKVPGYTGELFF
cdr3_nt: TGTGCCAGCAGCAAAGTTCCGGGGTACACCGGGGAGCTGTTTTTT

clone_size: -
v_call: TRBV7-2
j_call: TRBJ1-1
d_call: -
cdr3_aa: CASSLSAYTEAFF
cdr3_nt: TGTGCCAGCAGCCTCTCAGCCTACACTGAAGCTTTCTTT

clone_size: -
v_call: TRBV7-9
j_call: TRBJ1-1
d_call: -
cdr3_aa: CASSQTYTEAFF
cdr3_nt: TGTGCCAGCAGCCAGACGTACACTGAAGCTTTCTTT

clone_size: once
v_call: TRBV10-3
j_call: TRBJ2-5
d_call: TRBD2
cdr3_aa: CAISARHPTSGRRETQYF
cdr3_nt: TGTGCCATCAGTGCCCGACACCCGACTAGCGGGAGAAGAGAGACCCAGTACTTC

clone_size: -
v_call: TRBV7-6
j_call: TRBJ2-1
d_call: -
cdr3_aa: CASSKGAKYNEQFF
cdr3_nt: TGTGCCAGCAGCAAGGGAGCAAAGTACAATGAGCAGTTCTTC

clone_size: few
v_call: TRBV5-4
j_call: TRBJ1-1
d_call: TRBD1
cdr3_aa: CASSTPRQGNTEAFF
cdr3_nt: TGTGCCAGCAGCACCCCCCGACAGGGGAACACTGAAGCTTTCTTT

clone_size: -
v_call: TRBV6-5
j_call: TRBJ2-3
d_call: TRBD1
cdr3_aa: CASKTWGTGADTQYF
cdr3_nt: TGTGCCAGCAAAACTTGGGGGACAGGGGCAGATACGCAGTATTTT

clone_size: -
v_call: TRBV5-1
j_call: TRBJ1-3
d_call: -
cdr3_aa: CASSFGGDSGNTIYF
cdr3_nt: TGCGCCAGCAGCTTTGGGGGCGACTCTGGAAACACCATATATTTT

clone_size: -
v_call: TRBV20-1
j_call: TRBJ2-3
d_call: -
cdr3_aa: CSARDSDTQYF
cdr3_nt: TGCAGTGCTAGAGACTCTGATACGCAGTATTTT

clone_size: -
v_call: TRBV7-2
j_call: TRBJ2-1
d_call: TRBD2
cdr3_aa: CASSRRTSINEQFF
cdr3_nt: TGTGCCAGCAGTCGGCGGACTAGCATCAATGAGCAGTTCTTC

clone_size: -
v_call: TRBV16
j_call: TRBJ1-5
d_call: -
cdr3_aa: CASSQSWSVSNQPQHF
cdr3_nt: TGTGCCAGCAGCCAATCTTGGTCAGTTAGCAATCAGCCCCAGCATTTT

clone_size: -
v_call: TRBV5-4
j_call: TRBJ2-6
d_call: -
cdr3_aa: CASSPGGISGANVLTF
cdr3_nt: TGTGCCAGCAGCCCAGGGGGGATCTCTGGGGCCAACGTCCTGACTTTC

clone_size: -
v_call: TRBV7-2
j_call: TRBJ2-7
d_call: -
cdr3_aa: CASSPPGYEQYF
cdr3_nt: TGTGCCAGCAGTCCCCCGGGGTACGAGCAGTACTTC

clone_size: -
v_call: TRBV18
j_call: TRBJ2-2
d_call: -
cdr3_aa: CASSPKRDPNTGELFF
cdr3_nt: TGTGCCAGCTCACCCAAGAGGGACCCGAACACCGGGGAGCTGTTTTTT

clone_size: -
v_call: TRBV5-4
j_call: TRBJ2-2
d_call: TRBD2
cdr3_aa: CASSQDQRGDTGELFF
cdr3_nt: TGCGCCAGCAGCCAAGACCAGCGGGGGGACACCGGGGAGCTGTTTTTT

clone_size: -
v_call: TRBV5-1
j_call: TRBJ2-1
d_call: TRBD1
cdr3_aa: CASSLVPGGHNEQFF
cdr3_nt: TGCGCCAGCAGCTTGGTTCCAGGGGGCCACAATGAGCAGTTCTTC

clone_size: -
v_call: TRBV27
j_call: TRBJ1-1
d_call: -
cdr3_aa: CASSLTPRANTEAFF
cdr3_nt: TGTGCCAGCAGTTTAACCCCCCGGGCGAACACTGAAGCTTTCTTT

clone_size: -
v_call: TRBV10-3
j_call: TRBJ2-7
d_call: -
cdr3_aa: CAISDEGTYEQYF
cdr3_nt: TGTGCCATCAGTGATGAGGGCACCTACGAGCAGTACTTC

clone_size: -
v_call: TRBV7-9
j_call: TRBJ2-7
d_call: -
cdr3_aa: CASSGGRLNYEQYF
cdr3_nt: TGTGCCAGCAGCGGTGGCAGGCTTAACTACGAGCAGTACTTC

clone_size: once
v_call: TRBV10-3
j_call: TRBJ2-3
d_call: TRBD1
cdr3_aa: CAISVGGGTGGWDTQYF
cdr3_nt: TGTGCCATCAGTGTAGGTGGAGGGACAGGGGGTTGGGATACGCAGTATTTT

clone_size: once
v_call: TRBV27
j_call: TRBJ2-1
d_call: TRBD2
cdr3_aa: CASSPGLAVYNEQFF
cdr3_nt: TGTGCCAGCAGCCCCGGACTAGCGGTCTACAATGAGCAGTTCTTC

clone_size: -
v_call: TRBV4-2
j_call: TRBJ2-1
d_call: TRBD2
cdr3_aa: CASSQDRRGGRNEQFF
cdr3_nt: TGTGCCAGCAGCCAAGACAGGCGGGGGGGCCGCAATGAGCAGTTCTTC